This TCR beta chain was observed in a study of PD-1 blockade in mismatch repair-deficient tumors. Produced via immunoSEQ multiplex PCR; TCRdb's table is partial and in-frame only. The sample gives 38,000 or so clones, 70% to 90% of which show up once; approximately 3.9% is in the top ten. Study results and limitations: Tumor-resident clones, often undetectable pretreatment in blood, expanded then contracted after pembrolizumab.

In the case of this clone: Antigen specificity is unknown.

This CDR3 is 14 amino acids long. Germline values: CDR1 MNHNS, CDR2 SASEGT. With V trimmed by 6 bases and J by 4 bases, 9 bases remained unmatched. The TCR-sequenced patients were a few responders to pembrolizumab. The gene calls are TRBV6-1 and TRBJ2-7; TRBD2 matches at 7 bases. Sequencing used peripheral blood, obtained 76 weeks after starting pembrolizumab. The receptor was isolated from an adult with mismatch repair-deficient cancer. In DNA, the CDR3 is TGTGCCAGCAGAGTCGAGCGGGACGGGTACGAGCAGTACTTC. It translates to CASRVERDGYEQYF.